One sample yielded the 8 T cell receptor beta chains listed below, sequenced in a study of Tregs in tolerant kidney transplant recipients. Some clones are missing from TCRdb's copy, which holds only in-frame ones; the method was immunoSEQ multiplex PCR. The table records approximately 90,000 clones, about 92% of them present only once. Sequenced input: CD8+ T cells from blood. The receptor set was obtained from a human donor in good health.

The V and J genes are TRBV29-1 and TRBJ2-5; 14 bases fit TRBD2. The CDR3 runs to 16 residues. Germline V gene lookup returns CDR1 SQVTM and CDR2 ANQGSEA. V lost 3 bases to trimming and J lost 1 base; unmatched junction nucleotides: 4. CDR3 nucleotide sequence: TGCAGCGTTGATGGACTAGCGGGAGGAATCCAAGAGACCCAGTACTTC. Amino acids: CSVDGLAGGIQETQYF.

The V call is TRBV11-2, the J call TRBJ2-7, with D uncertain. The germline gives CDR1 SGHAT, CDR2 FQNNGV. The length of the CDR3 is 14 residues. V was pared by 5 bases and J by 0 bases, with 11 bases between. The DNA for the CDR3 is TGTGCCAGCAGCACCGGGCCCCTCTCCTACGAGCAGTACTTC. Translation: CASSTGPLSYEQYF.

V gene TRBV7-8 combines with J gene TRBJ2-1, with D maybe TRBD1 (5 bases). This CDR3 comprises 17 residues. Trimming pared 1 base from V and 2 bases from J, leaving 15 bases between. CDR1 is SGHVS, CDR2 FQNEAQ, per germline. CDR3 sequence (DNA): TGTGCCAGCAGCTTAGTGGGCGCCAGGGAAACCTACAATGAGCAGTTCTTC. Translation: CASSLVGARETYNEQFF.

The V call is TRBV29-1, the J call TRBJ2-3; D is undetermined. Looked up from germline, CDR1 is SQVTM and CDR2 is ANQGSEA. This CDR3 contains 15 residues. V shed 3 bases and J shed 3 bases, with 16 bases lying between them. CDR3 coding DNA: TGCAGCGTTGACGTAACGCCAGAAGGTACAGATACGCAGTATTTT. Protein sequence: CSVDVTPEGTDTQYF.

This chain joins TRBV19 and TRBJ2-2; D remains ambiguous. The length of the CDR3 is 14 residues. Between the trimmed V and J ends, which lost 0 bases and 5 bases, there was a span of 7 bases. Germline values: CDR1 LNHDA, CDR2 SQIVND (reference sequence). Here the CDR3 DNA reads TGTGCCAGTAGTATAGAGTGGGTTACCGGGGAGCTGTTTTTT. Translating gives CASSIEWVTGELFF.

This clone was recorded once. The CDR3 loop is CASSLRRGREAFF. The CDR3 DNA sequence: TGTGCCAGCAGTTTACGTAGGGGACGTGAAGCTTTCTTT. This chain joins TRBV27 and TRBJ1-1; perhaps TRBD1 as D (5 bases). Trimming took off 2 bases at V and 7 bases at J, with 11 bases between the two ends. The CDR3 is 13 amino acids. Germline CDR1 and CDR2: MNHEY and SMNVEV (reference sequence).

For the CDR3, the DNA is TGTGCCTGGGGAACCGATGTTATAGGACGGAACACTGAAGCTTTCTTT. Protein sequence: CAWGTDVIGRNTEAFF. The rearrangement uses TRBV30 and TRBJ1-1; D is unclear. V was pared by 5 bases and J by 1 base, with 20 bases between. CDR3 length: 16 residues. Germline loops: CDR1 GTSNPN, CDR2 SVGIG (reference sequence).

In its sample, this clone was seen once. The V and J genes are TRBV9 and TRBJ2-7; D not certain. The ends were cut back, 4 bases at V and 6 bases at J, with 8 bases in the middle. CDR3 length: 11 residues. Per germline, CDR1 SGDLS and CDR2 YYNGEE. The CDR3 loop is CASSSRGEQYF. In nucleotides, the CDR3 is TGTGCCAGCAGCTCCCGAGGCGAGCAGTACTTC.